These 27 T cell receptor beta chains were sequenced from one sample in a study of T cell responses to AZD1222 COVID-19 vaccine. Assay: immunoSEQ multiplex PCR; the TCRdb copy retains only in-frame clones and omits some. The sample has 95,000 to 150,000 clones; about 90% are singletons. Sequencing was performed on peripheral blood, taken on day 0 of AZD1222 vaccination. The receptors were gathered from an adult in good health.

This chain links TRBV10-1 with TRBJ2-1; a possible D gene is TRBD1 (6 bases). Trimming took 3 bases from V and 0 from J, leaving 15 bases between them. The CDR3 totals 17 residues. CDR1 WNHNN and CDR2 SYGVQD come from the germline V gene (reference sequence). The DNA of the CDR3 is TGCGCCAGCAGTGAAGCCAGGGGTCTTAGCTCCTACAATGAGCAGTTCTTC. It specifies CASSEARGLSSYNEQFF.

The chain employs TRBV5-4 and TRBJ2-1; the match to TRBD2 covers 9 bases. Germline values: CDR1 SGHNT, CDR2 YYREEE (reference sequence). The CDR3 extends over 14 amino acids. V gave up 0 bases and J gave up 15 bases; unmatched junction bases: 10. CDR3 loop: CASSLEASGDRWFF. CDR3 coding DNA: TGTGCCAGCAGCTTGGAGGCTAGCGGGGACAGATGGTTCTTC. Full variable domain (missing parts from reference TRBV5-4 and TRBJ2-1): ETGVTQSPTHLIKTRGQQVTLRCSSQSGHNTVSWYQQALGQGPQFIFQYYREEENGRGNFPPRFSGLQFPNYSSELNVNALELDDSALYLCASSLEASGDRWFFGPGTRLTVL.

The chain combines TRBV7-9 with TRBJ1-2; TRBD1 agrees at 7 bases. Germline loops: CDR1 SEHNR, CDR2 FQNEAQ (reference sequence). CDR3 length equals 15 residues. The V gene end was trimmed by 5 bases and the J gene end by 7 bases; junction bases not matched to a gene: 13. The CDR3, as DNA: TGTGCCAGCAGCACCAAAGGACAGGCGCGGGGTGGCTACACCTTC. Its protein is CASSTKGQARGGYTF.

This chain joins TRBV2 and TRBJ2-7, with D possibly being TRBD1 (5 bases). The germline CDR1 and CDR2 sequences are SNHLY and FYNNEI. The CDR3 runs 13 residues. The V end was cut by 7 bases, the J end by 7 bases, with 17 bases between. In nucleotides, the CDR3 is TGTGCCAGCACACGGACAACCCCTAGGGAGCAGTACTTC. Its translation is CASTRTTPREQYF.

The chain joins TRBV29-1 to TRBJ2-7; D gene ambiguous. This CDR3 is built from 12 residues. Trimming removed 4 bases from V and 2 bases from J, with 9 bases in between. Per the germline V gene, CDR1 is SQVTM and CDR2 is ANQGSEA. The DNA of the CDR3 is TGCAGCGTTGTTAGCATCCCCTACGAGCAGTACTTC. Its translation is CSVVSIPYEQYF.

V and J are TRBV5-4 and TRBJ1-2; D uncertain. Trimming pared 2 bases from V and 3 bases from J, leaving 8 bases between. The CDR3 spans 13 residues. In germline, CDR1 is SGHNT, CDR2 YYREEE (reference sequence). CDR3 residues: CASSFGLHYGYTF. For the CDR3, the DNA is TGTGCCAGCAGCTTCGGTCTCCACTATGGCTACACCTTC.

CDR3 protein: CASSLVQGGYNSPLHF. CDR3 nucleotides: TGCGCCAGCAGCTTGGTCCAGGGAGGCTATAATTCACCCCTCCACTTT. The rearrangement uses TRBV5-1 and TRBJ1-6; a possible D gene is TRBD1 (5 bases). Trimming pared 0 bases from V and 3 bases from J, leaving 10 bases between. The CDR3 spans 16 residues. Germline assignment: CDR1 SGHRS and CDR2 YFSETQ. Full variable domain (missing parts from reference TRBV5-1 and TRBJ1-6): KAGVTQTPRYLIKTRGQQVTLSCSPISGHRSVSWYQQTPGQGLQFLFEYFSETQRNKGNFPGRFSGRQFSNSRSEMNVSTLELGDSALYLCASSLVQGGYNSPLHFGNGTRLTVT.

CDR3 in amino acids: CASSITGYGLYGYTF. CDR3 nucleotide sequence: TGTGCCAGTAGTATTACAGGTTATGGGCTTTATGGCTACACCTTC. V is TRBV19 and J is TRBJ1-2; a possible D gene is TRBD1 (5 bases). The CDR3 is 15 residues long. The V end lost 3 bases, the J end lost 5 bases, and 16 bases lay between the germline ends. Per germline, CDR1 LNHDA and CDR2 SQIVND (reference sequence).

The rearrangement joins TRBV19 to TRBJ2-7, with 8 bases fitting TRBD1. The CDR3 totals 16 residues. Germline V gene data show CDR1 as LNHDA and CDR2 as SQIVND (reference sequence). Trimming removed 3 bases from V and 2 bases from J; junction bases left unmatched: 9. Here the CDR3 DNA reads TGTGCCAGTAGTATTGCCCCGGACAGGGCTCCCTACGAGCAGTACTTC. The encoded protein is CASSIAPDRAPYEQYF.

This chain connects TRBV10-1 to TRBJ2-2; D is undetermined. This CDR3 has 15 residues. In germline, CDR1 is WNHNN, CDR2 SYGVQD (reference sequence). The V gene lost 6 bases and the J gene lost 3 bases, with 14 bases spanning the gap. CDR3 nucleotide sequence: TGCGCCAGCAGCCCACAGCGAAGGGACACCGGGGAGCTGTTTTTT. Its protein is CASSPQRRDTGELFF.

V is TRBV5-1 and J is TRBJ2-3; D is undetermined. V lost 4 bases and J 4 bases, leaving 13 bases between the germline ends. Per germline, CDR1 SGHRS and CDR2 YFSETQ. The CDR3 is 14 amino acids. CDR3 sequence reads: CASSLEWVPDTQYF. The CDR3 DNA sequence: TGCGCCAGCAGCCTGGAGTGGGTTCCAGATACGCAGTATTTT.

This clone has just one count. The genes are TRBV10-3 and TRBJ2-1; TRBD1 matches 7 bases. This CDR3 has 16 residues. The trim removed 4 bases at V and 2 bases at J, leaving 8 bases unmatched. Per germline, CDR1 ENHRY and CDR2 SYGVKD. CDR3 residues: CAISGDSTGTYNEQFF. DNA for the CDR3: TGTGCCATCAGTGGGGACAGTACGGGCACCTACAATGAGCAGTTCTTC.

The CDR3 nucleotides are TGTGCCAGCAGTGCGTTGCGGGAGATCTATGGCTACACCTTC. It codes for CASSALREIYGYTF. The V call is TRBV27, the J call TRBJ1-2; unclear D gene. V dropped 5 bases and J dropped 4 bases, with 14 bases sitting between them. The length of the CDR3 is 14 residues. Germline V gene lookup returns CDR1 MNHEY and CDR2 SMNVEV (reference sequence).

CDR3 region: CATSGGNEAFF. In nucleotides, the CDR3 is TGTGCCACCAGCGGGGGAAATGAAGCTTTCTTT. This chain connects TRBV15 to TRBJ1-1; a possible D gene is TRBD1 (5 bases). CDR1 is LNHNV and CDR2 is YYDKDF in the germline V gene (reference sequence). Trimming pared 5 bases from V and 7 bases from J, leaving 8 bases between. The CDR3 runs to 11 residues.

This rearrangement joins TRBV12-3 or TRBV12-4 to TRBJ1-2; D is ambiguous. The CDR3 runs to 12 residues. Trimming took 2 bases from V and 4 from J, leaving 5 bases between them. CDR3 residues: CASSLTVYGYTF. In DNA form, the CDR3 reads TGTGCCAGCAGTTTAACCGTCTATGGCTACACCTTC.

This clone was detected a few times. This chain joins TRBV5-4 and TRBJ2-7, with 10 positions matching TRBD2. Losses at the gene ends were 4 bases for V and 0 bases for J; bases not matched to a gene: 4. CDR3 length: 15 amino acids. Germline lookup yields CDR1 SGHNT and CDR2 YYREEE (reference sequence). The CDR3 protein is CASSGGLASSYEQYF. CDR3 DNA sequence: TGTGCCAGCAGCGGGGGACTAGCGTCCTCCTACGAGCAGTACTTC.

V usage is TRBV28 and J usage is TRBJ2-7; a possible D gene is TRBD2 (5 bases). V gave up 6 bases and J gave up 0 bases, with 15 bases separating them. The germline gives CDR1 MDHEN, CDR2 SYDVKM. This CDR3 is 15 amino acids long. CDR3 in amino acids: CASSLLSGLSYEQYF. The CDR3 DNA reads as TGTGCCAGCAGCTTGTTAAGCGGTCTCTCCTACGAGCAGTACTTC.

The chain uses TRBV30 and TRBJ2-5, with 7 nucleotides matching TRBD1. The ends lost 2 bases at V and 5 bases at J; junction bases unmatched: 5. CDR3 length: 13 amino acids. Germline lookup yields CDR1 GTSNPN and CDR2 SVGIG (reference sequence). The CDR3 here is CAWSRGLGETQYF. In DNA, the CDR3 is TGTGCCTGGAGTAGGGGGCTAGGGGAGACCCAGTACTTC.

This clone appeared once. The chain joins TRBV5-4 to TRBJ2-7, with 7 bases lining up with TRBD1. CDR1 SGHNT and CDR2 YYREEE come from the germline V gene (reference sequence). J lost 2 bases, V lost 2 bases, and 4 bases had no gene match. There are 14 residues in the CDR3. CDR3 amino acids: CASSFGQVTYEQYF. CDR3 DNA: TGTGCCAGCAGCTTCGGACAGGTCACCTACGAGCAGTACTTC. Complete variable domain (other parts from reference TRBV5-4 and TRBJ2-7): ETGVTQSPTHLIKTRGQQVTLRCSSQSGHNTVSWYQQALGQGPQFIFQYYREEENGRGNFPPRFSGLQFPNYSSELNVNALELDDSALYLCASSFGQVTYEQYFGPGTRLTVT.

The DNA of the CDR3 is TGTGCCAGCAGTGAAACGGGAAGGGGCGGGGAGCTGTTTTTT. It codes for CASSETGRGGELFF. The genes are TRBV2 and TRBJ2-2; D could derive from TRBD1 or TRBD2 (5 bases each). V lost 2 bases, J lost 7 bases, and 11 bases lay in between. Germline V lookup: CDR1 SNHLY, CDR2 FYNNEI. The CDR3 spans 14 residues. Variable domain in full (rest from reference TRBV2 and TRBJ2-2): EPEVTQTPSHQVTQMGQEVILRCVPISNHLYFYWYRQILGQKVEFLVSFYNNEISEKSEIFDDQFSVERPDGSNFTLKIRSTKLEDSAMYFCASSETGRGGELFFGEGSRLTVL.

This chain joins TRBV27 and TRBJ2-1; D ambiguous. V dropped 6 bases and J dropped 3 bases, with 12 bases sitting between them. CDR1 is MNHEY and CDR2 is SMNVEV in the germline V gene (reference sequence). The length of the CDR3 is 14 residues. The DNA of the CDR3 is TGTGCCAGCAGCCCGAGTGCGCACTACAATGAGCAGTTCTTC. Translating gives CASSPSAHYNEQFF.

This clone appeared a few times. CDR3 in amino acids: CASSPHRRPYEQYF. The DNA for the CDR3 is TGTGCCAGCAGTCCCCACCGCCGGCCCTACGAGCAGTACTTC. The V and J genes are TRBV27 and TRBJ2-7; D remains unclear. In germline, CDR1 is MNHEY, CDR2 SMNVEV (reference sequence). V was clipped by 5 bases and J by 2 bases, with 13 bases between them. This CDR3 region has 14 residues.

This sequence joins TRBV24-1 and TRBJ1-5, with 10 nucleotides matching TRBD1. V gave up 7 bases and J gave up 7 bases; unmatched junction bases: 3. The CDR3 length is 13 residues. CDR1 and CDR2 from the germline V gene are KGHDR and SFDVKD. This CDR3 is CATRRDRGQPQHF. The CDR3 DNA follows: TGTGCCACCAGGCGGGACAGGGGACAGCCCCAGCATTTT.

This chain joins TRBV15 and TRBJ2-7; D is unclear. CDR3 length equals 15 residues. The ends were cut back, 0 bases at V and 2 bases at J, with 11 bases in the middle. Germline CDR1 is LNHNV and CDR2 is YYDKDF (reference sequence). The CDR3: CATSRETNVAYEQYF. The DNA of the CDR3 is TGTGCCACCAGCAGAGAGACGAACGTCGCCTACGAGCAGTACTTC.

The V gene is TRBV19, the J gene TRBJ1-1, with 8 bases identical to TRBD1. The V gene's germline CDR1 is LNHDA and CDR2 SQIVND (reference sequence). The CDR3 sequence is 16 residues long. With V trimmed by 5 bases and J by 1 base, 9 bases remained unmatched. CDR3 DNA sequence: TGTGCCAGTAGTCGAGGACAGGGTAGGGGGAACACTGAAGCTTTCTTT. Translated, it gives CASSRGQGRGNTEAFF.

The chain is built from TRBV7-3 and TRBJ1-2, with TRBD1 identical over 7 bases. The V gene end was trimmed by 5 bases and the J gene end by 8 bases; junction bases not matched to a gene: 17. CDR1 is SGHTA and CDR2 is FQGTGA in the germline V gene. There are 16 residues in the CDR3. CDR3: CASSPRVGGGASGYTF. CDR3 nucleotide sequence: TGTGCCAGCAGCCCGAGGGTCGGAGGGGGCGCGTCAGGCTACACCTTC.

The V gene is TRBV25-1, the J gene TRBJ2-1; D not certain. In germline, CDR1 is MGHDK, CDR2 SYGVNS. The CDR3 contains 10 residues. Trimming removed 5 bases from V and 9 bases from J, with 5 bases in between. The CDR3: CASSSSEQFF. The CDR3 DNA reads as TGTGCCAGCAGTTCTAGTGAGCAGTTCTTC.